These 18 T cell receptor beta chains were sequenced from one sample in a study of blood T cell repertoires in COVID-19. Assay: immunoSEQ multiplex PCR; the TCRdb copy retains only in-frame clones and omits some. The data show fewer than 85,000 clones, 80% to 90% seen once. The sequenced material came from peripheral blood. These receptors were obtained from a woman aged 60 to 75 with acute or convalescent COVID-19.

This clone showed up just once. This chain links TRBV27 with TRBJ2-7; weak D call: TRBD1 (5 bases). The V end lost 2 bases, the J end lost 2 bases, and 10 bases lay between the germline ends. This CDR3 spans 14 amino acids. The germline V gene encodes CDR1 MNHEY and CDR2 SMNVEV (reference sequence). This CDR3 is CASSLQGRAYEQYF. The CDR3, as DNA: TGTGCCAGCAGTTTACAGGGTCGGGCCTACGAGCAGTACTTC.

This clone was seen once. The chain links TRBV6-5 to TRBJ1-5, with a possible D match to TRBD1 (5 bases). CDR1 is MNHEY, CDR2 SVGAGI, per germline. CDR3 length equals 13 residues. With 0 bases removed from V and 6 bases from J, the gap between germline ends came to 6 bases. DNA of the CDR3: TGTGCCAGCAGTTACTCAGGGGTTCAGCCCCAGCATTTT. Its translation is CASSYSGVQPQHF.

The genes are TRBV7-2 and TRBJ1-5; TRBD1 might be the D (5 bases). The CDR3 runs 13 residues. Between the trimmed V and J ends, which lost 6 bases and 11 bases, there was a span of 17 bases. Germline CDR1 and CDR2: SGHTA and FQGNSA. The chain's CDR3 is CASSQNQGGSQHF. Written as DNA, the CDR3 is TGTGCCAGCAGTCAGAATCAGGGAGGGTCCCAGCATTTT.

The CDR3 sequence: CSVIKEVNTEAFF. In DNA form, the CDR3 reads TGCAGCGTTATAAAGGAGGTTAACACTGAAGCTTTCTTT. V is TRBV29-1 and J is TRBJ1-1; unclear D gene. The V end lost 5 bases, the J end lost 2 bases, and 12 bases lay between the germline ends. Germline V gene sequence: CDR1 SQVTM, CDR2 ANQGSEA. CDR3 size: 13 residues.

J is TRBJ2-1 and V is TRBV30; the match to TRBD2 covers 11 bases. The germline CDR1 and CDR2 sequences are GTSNPN and SVGIG (reference sequence). V shed 3 bases, J shed 5 bases, and the junction held 6 bases outside the gene matches. There are 15 residues in the CDR3. In DNA, the CDR3 is TGTGCCTGGAGAGTCGGACTAGCGGGCCACAATGAGCAGTTCTTC. Protein: CAWRVGLAGHNEQFF.

J is TRBJ2-1 and V is TRBV14, with a tentative D call TRBD1 (5 bases). The CDR3 runs 12 residues. Between the trimmed V and J ends, which lost 2 bases and 6 bases, there was a span of 5 bases. The V gene's germline CDR1 is SGHDN and CDR2 FVKESK. The CDR3 DNA reads TGTGCCAGCAGCCAACAGGGCAATGAGCAGTTCTTC. This gives the protein CASSQQGNEQFF.

The V and J genes are TRBV21-1 and TRBJ1-1. TRBV21-1 is deemed a pseudogene. The CDR3 is 15 residues long. The CDR3 loop reads CASSKEHAFNTEAFF. CDR3 in DNA: TGTGCCAGCAGCAAAGAGCACGCCTTCAACACTGAAGCTTTCTTT.

The chain employs TRBV6-5 and TRBJ2-7, with 8 bases that match TRBD1. The CDR3 consists of 15 residues. CDR1 MNHEY and CDR2 SVGAGI come from the germline V gene. V shed 6 bases and J 7 bases; nucleotides not matched to a gene: 14. CDR3 amino acids: CASSPESGGSFEQYV. The CDR3 bases are TGTGCCAGCAGCCCGGAGTCAGGGGGCTCTTTTGAGCAGTACGTC.

This clone was detected only a few times. V is TRBV27 and J is TRBJ1-6, with 7 bases aligning to TRBD1. CDR3 length: 15 amino acids. Trimming cost V 4 bases and J 5 bases; bases outside gene matches: 5. Germline lookup yields CDR1 MNHEY and CDR2 SMNVEV (reference sequence). The DNA of the CDR3 is TGTGCCAGCAGTTCCGGACAGGTTGATAATTCACCCCTCCACTTT. Its protein is CASSSGQVDNSPLHF.

V is TRBV19 and J is TRBJ1-6; 9 bases fit TRBD1. J gave up 7 bases and V 8 bases, and 6 bases lay outside the gene matches. This CDR3 contains 14 residues. Germline lookup yields CDR1 LNHDA and CDR2 SQIVND (reference sequence). As DNA, the CDR3 is TGTGCCAGTCACCAGGACAGGGGAAATTCACCCCTCCACTTT. Protein product: CASHQDRGNSPLHF.

The rearrangement uses TRBV19 and TRBJ1-5; 9 bases align to TRBD1. V shed 3 bases and J 0 bases; nucleotides not matched to a gene: 12. CDR1 is LNHDA, CDR2 SQIVND, per germline (reference sequence). This CDR3 contains 19 residues. CDR3 coding DNA: TGTGCCAGTAGTATGCTTCCCGGGACAGGGCTCAATAGCAATCAGCCCCAGCATTTT. Translated, it gives CASSMLPGTGLNSNQPQHF.

The chain uses TRBV18 and TRBJ1-1, with 11 bases matching TRBD1. The CDR3 spans 15 residues. CDR1 and CDR2 from the germline V gene are KGHSH and LQKENI. The V gene end was trimmed by 3 bases and the J gene end by 1 base; junction bases not matched to a gene: 1. CDR3 sequence (DNA): TGTGCCAGCTCACCCGGACAGGGGGCGAACACTGAAGCTTTCTTT. It encodes CASSPGQGANTEAFF.

V and J are TRBV28 and TRBJ1-6; D is possibly TRBD1 (5 bases). This CDR3 spans 12 amino acids. Trimming stripped 6 bases from V and 9 bases from J, with 9 bases between. Germline CDR1 and CDR2: MDHEN and SYDVKM. The CDR3 DNA sequence: TGTGCCAGCAGCCTCAGGGTTTCACCCCTCCACTTT. Translated, it gives CASSLRVSPLHF.

The chain joins TRBV28 to TRBJ1-1; D remains unclear. Germline CDR1 MDHEN, CDR2 SYDVKM. The CDR3 totals 13 residues. Trimming removed 7 bases from V and 1 base from J, with 10 bases in between. In DNA, the CDR3 is TGTGCCAGCACCCCCACAACGAACACTGAAGCTTTCTTT. Translated, it gives CASTPTTNTEAFF.

This clone was picked up many times. This chain links TRBV10-3 with TRBJ2-7; the D gene is possibly TRBD2 (5 bases). The CDR3 has 11 amino acids. The V end lost 5 bases, the J end lost 5 bases, and 7 bases lay between the germline ends. CDR1 ENHRY and CDR2 SYGVKD come from the germline V gene. DNA for the CDR3: TGTGCCATCAGTTCGGGGAACGAGCAGTACGTC. Protein sequence: CAISSGNEQYV.

The gene calls are TRBV6-1 and TRBJ1-6, with 7 bases identical to TRBD1. After removal of 1 base from V and 10 bases from J, the junction contained 4 bases not matched to a gene. Per germline, CDR1 MNHNS and CDR2 SASEGT. The CDR3 totals 14 residues. CDR3 bases: TGTGCCAGCAGTGAAGTTACAGGGGAATCACCCCTCCACTTT. Protein product: CASSEVTGESPLHF.

The chain recombines TRBV2 with TRBJ2-7; 11 positions agree with TRBD1. The CDR3 is 15 residues long. With V trimmed by 6 bases and J by 2 bases, 6 bases remained unmatched. CDR1 is SNHLY, CDR2 FYNNEI, per germline. The CDR3: CASRSPGQGAYEQYF. The CDR3 region has the DNA TGTGCCAGCAGGTCTCCGGGACAGGGGGCCTACGAGCAGTACTTC.

The chain employs TRBV27 and TRBJ2-2; TRBD2 is a possible D gene (6 bases). The CDR3 length is 17 residues. The germline V and J ends were trimmed by 0 bases and 4 bases, with 15 bases remaining between them. The germline V gene has CDR1 MNHEY and CDR2 SMNVEV (reference sequence). CDR3 loop: CASSLSAVRGLTGELFF. The CDR3 nucleotides read TGTGCCAGCAGTTTATCGGCTGTAAGGGGACTCACCGGGGAGCTGTTTTTT.